Listed here are 3 T cell receptor beta chains from one sample, sequenced in a study of T cell responses to AZD1222 COVID-19 vaccine. TCRdb's copy holds only in-frame clones and misses some; the assay was immunoSEQ multiplex PCR. The table shows over 130,000 clones, with just over 90% occurring only once. The sample consisted of peripheral blood, taken on day 0 of AZD1222 vaccination. These receptors were collected from an adult in good health.

This rearrangement joins TRBV7-2 to TRBJ1-1, with 9 bases aligning to TRBD1. The CDR3 has 14 amino acids. The J segment lost 6 bases and the V segment lost 1 base, leaving 3 bases of the junction unmatched. Germline-derived CDR1 and CDR2 are SGHTA and FQGNSA. The CDR3 loop reads CASSLDRGLSEAFF. CDR3 bases: TGTGCCAGCAGCTTAGACAGGGGGCTGTCTGAAGCTTTCTTT.

The CDR3 DNA follows: TGCGCCAGCAGCGCCACTTCCGGGACCCGGGGTGAGCAGTTCTTC. It codes for CASSATSGTRGEQFF. The V gene is TRBV5-1, the J gene TRBJ2-1; possibly TRBD1 or TRBD2 for D (5 bases each). This CDR3 has 15 amino acids. V lost 4 bases and J lost 9, with 20 bases in between. The germline V gene has CDR1 SGHRS and CDR2 YFSETQ.

This chain connects TRBV27 to TRBJ2-1, with TRBD2 matching 8 bases. J gave up 6 bases and V 3 bases, and 4 bases lay outside the gene matches. The CDR3 contains 14 residues. Germline CDR1 reads MNHEY; CDR2 reads SMNVEV (reference sequence). Here the CDR3 DNA reads TGTGCCAGCAGTTTGACTAGCGTGAGCAATGAGCAGTTCTTC. Amino acid sequence: CASSLTSVSNEQFF.